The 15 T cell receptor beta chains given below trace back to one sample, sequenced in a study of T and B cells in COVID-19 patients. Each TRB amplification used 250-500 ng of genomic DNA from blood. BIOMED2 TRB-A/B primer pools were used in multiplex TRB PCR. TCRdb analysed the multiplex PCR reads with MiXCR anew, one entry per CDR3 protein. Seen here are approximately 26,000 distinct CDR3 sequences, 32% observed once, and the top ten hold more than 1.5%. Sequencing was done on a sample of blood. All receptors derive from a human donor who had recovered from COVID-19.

The CDR3: CSVEGQGSDGYTF. The DNA of the CDR3 is TGCAGCGTTGAGGGACAGGGTAGTGATGGCTACACCTTC. The V and J genes are TRBV29-1 and TRBJ1-2; 9 nucleotides match TRBD1. V lost 3 bases, J lost 6 bases, and 5 bases stayed unmatched. CDR3 length: 13 residues. Germline CDR1 SQVTM, CDR2 ANQGSEA.

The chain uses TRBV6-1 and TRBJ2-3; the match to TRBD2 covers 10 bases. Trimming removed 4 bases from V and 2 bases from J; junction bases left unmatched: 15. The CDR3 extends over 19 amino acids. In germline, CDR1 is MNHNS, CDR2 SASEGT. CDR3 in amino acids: CASSVLAGGRGHLTDTQYF. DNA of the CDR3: TGTGCCAGCAGTGTTTTAGCGGGGGGTCGGGGTCACCTCACAGATACGCAGTATTTT.

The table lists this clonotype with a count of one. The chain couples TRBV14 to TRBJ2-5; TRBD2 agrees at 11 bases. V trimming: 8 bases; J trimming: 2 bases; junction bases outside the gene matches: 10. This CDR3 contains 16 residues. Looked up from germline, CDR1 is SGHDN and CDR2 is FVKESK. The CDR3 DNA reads TGTGCCAGCTTAACTAGCGGGAGAAAACAGCAAGAGACCCAGTACTTC. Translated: CASLTSGRKQQETQYF.

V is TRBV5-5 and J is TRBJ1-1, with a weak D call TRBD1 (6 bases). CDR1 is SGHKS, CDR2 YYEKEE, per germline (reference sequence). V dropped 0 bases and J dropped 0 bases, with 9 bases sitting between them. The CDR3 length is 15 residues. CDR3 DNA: TGTGCCAGCAGCTTGGTTTCAGGGGTGAACACTGAAGCTTTCTTT. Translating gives CASSLVSGVNTEAFF. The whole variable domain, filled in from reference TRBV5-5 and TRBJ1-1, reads DAGVTQSPTHLIKTRGQQVTLRCSPISGHKSVSWYQQVLGQGPQFIFQYYEKEERGRGNFPDRFSARQFPNYSSELNVNALLLGDSALYLCASSLVSGVNTEAFFGQGTRLTVV.

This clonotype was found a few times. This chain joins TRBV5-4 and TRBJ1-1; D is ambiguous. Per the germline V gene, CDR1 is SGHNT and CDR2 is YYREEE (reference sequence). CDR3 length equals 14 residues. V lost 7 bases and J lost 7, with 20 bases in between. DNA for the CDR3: TGTGCCAGCTCACGGGCGGGCCTTGCCATTGAAGCTTTCTTT. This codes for CASSRAGLAIEAFF. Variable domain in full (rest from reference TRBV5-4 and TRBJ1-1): ETGVTQSPTHLIKTRGQQVTLRCSSQSGHNTVSWYQQALGQGPQFIFQYYREEENGRGNFPPRFSGLQFPNYSSELNVNALELDDSALYLCASSRAGLAIEAFFGQGTRLTVV.

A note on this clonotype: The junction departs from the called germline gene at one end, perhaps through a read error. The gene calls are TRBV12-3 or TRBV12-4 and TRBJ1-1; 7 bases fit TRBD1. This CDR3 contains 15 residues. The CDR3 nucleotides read TGTGCCAGCAGGGACTTGGGACAGTTGAACACTAAAGCTTTCTTT. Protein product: CASRDLGQLNTKAFF.

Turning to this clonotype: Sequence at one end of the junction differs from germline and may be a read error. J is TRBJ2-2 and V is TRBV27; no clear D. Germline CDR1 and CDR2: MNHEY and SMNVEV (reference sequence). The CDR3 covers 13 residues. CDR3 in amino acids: CATSGMNTGELFF. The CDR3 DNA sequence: TGTGCCACCAGTGGAATGAACACCGGGGAGCTGTTTTTT.

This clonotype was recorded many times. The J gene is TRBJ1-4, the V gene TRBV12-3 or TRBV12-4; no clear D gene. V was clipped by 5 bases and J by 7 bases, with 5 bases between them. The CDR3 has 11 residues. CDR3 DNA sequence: TGTGCCAGCAGTAGGGCTGAAAAACTGTTTTTT. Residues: CASSRAEKLFF.

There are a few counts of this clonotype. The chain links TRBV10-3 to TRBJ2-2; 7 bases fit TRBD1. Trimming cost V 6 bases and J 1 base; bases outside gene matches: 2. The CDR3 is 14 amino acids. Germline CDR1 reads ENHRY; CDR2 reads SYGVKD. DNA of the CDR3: TGTGCCATCAGCGGGACAGAGAACACCGGGGAGCTGTTTTTT. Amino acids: CAISGTENTGELFF.

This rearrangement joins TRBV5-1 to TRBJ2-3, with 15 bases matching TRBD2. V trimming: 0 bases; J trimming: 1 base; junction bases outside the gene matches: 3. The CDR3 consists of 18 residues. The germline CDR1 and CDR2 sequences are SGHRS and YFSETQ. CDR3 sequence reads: CASSLGTSGGGRTDTQYF. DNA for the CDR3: TGCGCCAGCAGCTTGGGGACTAGCGGGGGGGGTCGCACAGATACGCAGTATTTT.

For the CDR3, the DNA is TGTGCCAGCAGTTTGGAGAGCTCCTACAATGAGCAGTTCTTC. It yields the protein CASSLESSYNEQFF. The chain uses TRBV27 and TRBJ2-1; D gene uncertain. V lost 3 bases and J 0 bases, leaving 6 bases between the germline ends. This CDR3 comprises 14 residues. The germline gives CDR1 MNHEY, CDR2 SMNVEV (reference sequence).

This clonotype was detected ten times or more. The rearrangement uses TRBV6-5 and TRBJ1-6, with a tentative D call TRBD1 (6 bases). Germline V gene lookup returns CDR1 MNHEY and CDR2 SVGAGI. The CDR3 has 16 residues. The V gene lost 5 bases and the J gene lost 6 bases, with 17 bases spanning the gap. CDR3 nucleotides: TGTGCCAGCAGTCGATCTTGGGAGGGGGGTAATTCACCCCTCCACTTT. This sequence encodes CASSRSWEGGNSPLHF.

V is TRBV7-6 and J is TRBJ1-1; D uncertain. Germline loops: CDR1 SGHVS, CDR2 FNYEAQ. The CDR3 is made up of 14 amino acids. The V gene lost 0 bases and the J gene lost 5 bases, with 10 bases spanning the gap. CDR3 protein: CASSLARVGTEAFF. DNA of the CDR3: TGTGCCAGCAGCTTAGCGAGGGTTGGGACTGAAGCTTTCTTT.

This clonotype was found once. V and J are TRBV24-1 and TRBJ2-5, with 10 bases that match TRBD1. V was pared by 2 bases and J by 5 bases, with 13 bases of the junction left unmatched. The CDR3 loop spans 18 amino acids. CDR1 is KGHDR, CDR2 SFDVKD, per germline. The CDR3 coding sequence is TGTGCCACCAGTGATTCCGGCGGTGTGGGACAGGGGTCCGAGACCCAGTACTTC. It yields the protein CATSDSGGVGQGSETQYF.

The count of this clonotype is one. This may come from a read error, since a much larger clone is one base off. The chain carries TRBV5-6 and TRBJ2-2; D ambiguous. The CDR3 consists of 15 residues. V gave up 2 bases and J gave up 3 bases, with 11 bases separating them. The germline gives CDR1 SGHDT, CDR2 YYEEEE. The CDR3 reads CASSFLGAHTGELFF. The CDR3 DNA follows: TGTGCCAGCAGCTTTCTGGGCGCGCACACCGGGGAGCTGTTTTTT.